This paragraph covers one T cell receptor (beta chain) sequence. The data were taken from a study of blood T cell repertoires in COVID-19. How the authors handled the data: For nucleated cells, counts were estimated from reference gene primer amplification. Data came from immunoSEQ multiplex PCR; TCRdb stores just in-frame clones and leaves some out. The DNA was the basis for D and trimming; V, J and clone size are from that table. This sample has about 270,000 clones, with around 82% found just once. V was trimmed by 2 bases and J by 0 bases, leaving 9 bases between them. This CDR3 region has 15 residues. Germline V gives CDR1 SGDLS, CDR2 YYNGEE.

J is TRBJ2-4 and V is TRBV9; D is undetermined. Source material: peripheral blood. This sequence was found in a woman between 18 and 29 years old with acute or convalescent COVID-19. The CDR3 loop is CASSVGWLAKNIQYF. CDR3 DNA: TGTGCCAGCAGCGTTGGCTGGCTAGCCAAAAACATTCAGTACTTC. The full variable domain, rest sourced from reference TRBV9 and TRBJ2-4, is DSGVTQTPKHLITATGQRVTLRCSPRSGDLSVYWYQQSLDQGLQFLIQYYNGEERAKGNILERFSAQQFPDLHSELNLSSLELGDSALYFCASSVGWLAKNIQYFGAGTRLSVL.